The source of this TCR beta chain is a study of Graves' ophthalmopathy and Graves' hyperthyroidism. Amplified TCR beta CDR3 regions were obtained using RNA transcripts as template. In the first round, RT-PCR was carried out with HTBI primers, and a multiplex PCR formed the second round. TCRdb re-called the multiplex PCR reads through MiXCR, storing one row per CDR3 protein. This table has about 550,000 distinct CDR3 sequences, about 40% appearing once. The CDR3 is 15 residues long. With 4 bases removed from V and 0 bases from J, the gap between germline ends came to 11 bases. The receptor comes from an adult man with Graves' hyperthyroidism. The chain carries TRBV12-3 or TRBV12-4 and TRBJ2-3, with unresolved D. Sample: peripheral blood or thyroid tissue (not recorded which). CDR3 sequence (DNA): TGTGCCAGCAGTTACCCCACCACTAGCACAGATACGCAGTATTTT. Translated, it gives CASSYPTTSTDTQYF.